These 8 T cell receptor beta chains came from one sample sequenced in a study of type 1 and type 2 diabetes patients. The PCR template was genomic DNA. A primer set of 30 forward and 13 reverse primers amplified the CDR3. One entry per CDR3 protein results from TCRdb running MiXCR on the multiplex PCR reads. Found here are 250,000 or so distinct CDR3 sequences, roughly 44% of them singletons; the top ten hold roughly an eighth. The sample comprised peripheral blood mononuclear cells (PBMCs). These receptor sequences come from a man aged 18-30 years with type 2 diabetes.

This chain connects TRBV6-1 to TRBJ1-2, with D possibly TRBD1 on 5 matching bases. CDR1 is MNHNS, CDR2 SASEGT, per germline. The length of the CDR3 is 14 residues. V was trimmed by 2 bases and J by 8 bases, leaving 15 bases between them. The CDR3: CASSEIRRDGGYTF. The CDR3 region has the DNA TGTGCCAGCAGTGAAATCCGCAGGGACGGAGGCTACACCTTC.

This clonotype was seen a handful of times. The genes are TRBV20-1 and TRBJ2-3; TRBD2 agrees at 10 bases. CDR1 DFQATT and CDR2 SNEGSKA come from the germline V gene (reference sequence). The CDR3 covers 15 residues. The J segment lost 5 bases and the V segment lost 0 bases, leaving 5 bases of the junction unmatched. The CDR3 DNA is TGCAGTGCTAGAGATCTAGCGGGGGTAGGAGATACGCAGTATTTT. As protein: CSARDLAGVGDTQYF.

The chain recombines TRBV5-1 with TRBJ2-5; 7 bases line up with TRBD2. The V and J ends lost 4 bases and 6 bases, in that order; junction bases with no gene match: 6. There are 13 residues in the CDR3. The germline gives CDR1 SGHRS, CDR2 YFSETQ. This CDR3 reads CASSGSGVKTQYF. The CDR3 nucleotides are TGCGCCAGCAGCGGGAGCGGGGTGAAGACCCAGTACTTC.

This clonotype was recorded a few times. The chain has TRBV9 and TRBJ2-1; D is tentatively TRBD1 or TRBD2 (5 bases each). Germline lookup yields CDR1 SGDLS and CDR2 YYNGEE. This CDR3 is 14 amino acids long. The germline V and J ends were trimmed by 4 bases and 9 bases, with 17 bases remaining between them. CDR3 nucleotides: TGTGCCAGCAGCCCCACTGACGGGGCGCTTGAGCAGTTCTTC. Its translation is CASSPTDGALEQFF.

This clonotype was counted ten times or more. The CDR3 region has the DNA TGTGCCAGCAGTGCATCCCCCTGGGAAAACCAAGAGACCCAGTACTTC. Protein product: CASSASPWENQETQYF. The rearrangement links TRBV2 to TRBJ2-5; D call uncertain. The CDR3 consists of 16 residues. V lost 4 bases to trimming and J lost 0 bases, with 15 bases between them. CDR1 is SNHLY and CDR2 is FYNNEI in the germline V gene.

CDR3 residues: CASSLTRDDYGYTF. The CDR3 bases are TGTGCCAGCAGTTTGACCAGGGACGACTATGGCTACACCTTC. The chain recombines TRBV28 with TRBJ1-2, with D possibly being TRBD1 (5 bases). The ends were cut back, 3 bases at V and 3 bases at J, with 11 bases in the middle. The CDR3 has 14 residues. Germline V lookup: CDR1 MDHEN, CDR2 SYDVKM.

This clonotype appeared a few times. The V and J genes are TRBV18 and TRBJ2-7, with 10 bases that match TRBD2. The V segment lost 8 bases and the J segment 5 bases; nucleotides outside the gene matches: 9. The CDR3 spans 14 residues. The germline V gene encodes CDR1 KGHSH and CDR2 LQKENI. CDR3 nucleotide sequence: TGTGCCAGCCCGCGAGCGGGAGGGCCTAACGAGCAGTACTTC. Encoded protein: CASPRAGGPNEQYF.

The rearrangement joins TRBV5-5 to TRBJ2-2, with D unclear. Germline V gene data show CDR1 as SGHKS and CDR2 as YYEKEE (reference sequence). The CDR3 runs 12 residues. Trimming shortened V by 5 bases and J by 6 bases, and 8 bases separated the two germline ends. CDR3 in amino acids: CASRPPAGELFF. The CDR3 region has the DNA TGTGCCAGCAGACCGCCGGCCGGGGAGCTGTTTTTT.